This is a list of T cell receptor beta chains from one sample in a study of blood T cell repertoires in COVID-19. TCRdb's copy holds only in-frame clones and misses some; the assay was immunoSEQ multiplex PCR. The repertoire holds around 140,000 clones, with around 78% as singletons. The sample consisted of peripheral blood. The receptors originated from a woman in her sixties with acute or convalescent COVID-19. Each CDR3 is given without its conserved first and last residue. Each record gives: CDR3 protein, J gene, V gene.

CDR3: ASSRRLRGSSRGGYT
J: TRBJ1-2
V: TRBV6-6

CDR3: ASSPSGRNYGYT
J: TRBJ1-2
V: TRBV6-6

CDR3: ASSRGTGELF
J: TRBJ2-2
V: TRBV27

CDR3: ASSYRSSEQY
J: TRBJ2-7
V: TRBV6-6

CDR3: ASSPLRTDIYNEQF
J: TRBJ2-1
V: TRBV18

CDR3: ASRIASGSPREQY
J: TRBJ2-7
V: TRBV27

CDR3: ASSQSRGRGMLEAQY
J: TRBJ2-5
V: TRBV19

CDR3: ASRRTGNGRSGYT
J: TRBJ1-2
V: TRBV6-6

CDR3: ASSRTGAFNYGYT
J: TRBJ1-2
V: TRBV28

CDR3: ASRRLAGGPGNEQF
J: TRBJ2-1
V: TRBV14

CDR3: ASRVAGADTQY
J: TRBJ2-3
V: TRBV19

CDR3: ASSLDPGANYGYT
J: TRBJ1-2
V: TRBV27

CDR3: ASSRDRGIYEQY
J: TRBJ2-7
V: TRBV18

CDR3: ASRDTYKGLAGDSPGANVLT
J: TRBJ2-6
V: TRBV6-4

CDR3: SVEDQRRLYNEQF
J: TRBJ2-1
V: TRBV29-1

CDR3: ASSLGLHNEQF
J: TRBJ2-1
V: TRBV28

CDR3: ASSFKGSGKEDTQY
J: TRBJ2-3
V: TRBV7-8

CDR3: ASRGGSPGYRRTDTQY
J: TRBJ2-3
V: TRBV5-4

CDR3: ASESRVSQPQH
J: TRBJ1-5
V: TRBV19

CDR3: ASSPYRGSGNEQY
J: TRBJ2-7
V: TRBV7-9

CDR3: ASSLERLAGVVTGELF
J: TRBJ2-2
V: TRBV5-6

CDR3: ASNHRGTAGELF
J: TRBJ2-2
V: TRBV19

CDR3: AWRPSGGPRDTQY
J: TRBJ2-3
V: TRBV30

CDR3: ASSSIAADYNEQF
J: TRBJ2-1
V: TRBV5-1

CDR3: ASTGQGSNTGELF
J: TRBJ2-2
V: TRBV5-1

CDR3: ASSRTVGGNSYEQY
J: TRBJ2-7
V: TRBV4-1

CDR3: ASIPFFSGNTIY
J: TRBJ1-3
V: TRBV6-5

CDR3: ASSLGGRGQGYEQY
J: TRBJ2-7
V: TRBV5-1

CDR3: ASSLIAGTRLSDTQY
J: TRBJ2-3
V: TRBV7-8

CDR3: ASSHQGQPQH
J: TRBJ1-5
V: TRBV2

CDR3: ASSEQNTGELF
J: TRBJ2-2
V: TRBV10-1

CDR3: ATSRTGGSIEY
J: TRBJ2-4
V: TRBV15

CDR3: SARRELITGELF
J: TRBJ2-2
V: TRBV29-1

CDR3: ASSPMGRDGYGYT
J: TRBJ1-2
V: TRBV7-9

CDR3: ATSRDPSVYEQY
J: TRBJ2-7
V: TRBV15

CDR3: ASSLGGLAGVLLSETQY
J: TRBJ2-5
V: TRBV11-2

CDR3: ASSFTWGASSYNEQF
J: TRBJ2-1
V: TRBV7-9

CDR3: ASSLLPGNEQF
J: TRBJ2-1
V: TRBV7-8

CDR3: ASSSNRGGLAGQETQY
J: TRBJ2-5
V: TRBV11-2

CDR3: ASSASGGDYGYT
J: TRBJ1-2
V: TRBV7-9

CDR3: ASSQTPGLATDTQY
J: TRBJ2-3
V: TRBV7-2

CDR3: ASSLGRVYNEQF
J: TRBJ2-1
V: TRBV5-6

CDR3: ASSQEGTGGSYEQY
J: TRBJ2-7
V: TRBV4-2

CDR3: ASSLGRGNTEAF
J: TRBJ1-1
V: TRBV5-4

CDR3: ASSNRDRGHEQY
J: TRBJ2-7
V: TRBV27

CDR3: ASSHRLAGIQETQY
J: TRBJ2-5
V: TRBV3-1/TRBV3-2

CDR3: ASRKGGNSYEQY
J: TRBJ2-7
V: TRBV28

CDR3: ASSLRAGAADTQY
J: TRBJ2-3
V: TRBV5-1

CDR3: ASSGGTAGGYT
J: TRBJ1-2
V: TRBV2

CDR3: SVVEGTWTEAF
J: TRBJ1-1
V: TRBV29-1

CDR3: ATSDPGTSGSRTYEQY
J: TRBJ2-7
V: TRBV24-1

CDR3: ASSPSLNTEAF
J: TRBJ1-1
V: TRBV14

CDR3: ASSSLTGHTTAKNIQY
J: TRBJ2-4
V: TRBV27

CDR3: ASSSLAGVRNNEQF
J: TRBJ2-1
V: TRBV5-1